The clone carrying this T cell receptor (beta chain) has only a few counts. As yet, its antigen is unknown. In the library, unique molecular identifiers were attached to individual cDNA molecules. TCRdb analysed the RACE reads with MiXCR anew, one entry per CDR3 protein. Altogether approximately 34,000 distinct CDR3 sequences are present, around 5.5% being singletons, with the ten largest covering 9.5% to 15%. The length of the CDR3 is 15 residues. Germline lookup yields CDR1 KGHSH and CDR2 LQKENI. The ends were cut back, 1 base at V and 3 bases at J, with 12 bases in the middle. These data belong to a study of human T cells and chemical hapten exposure. Study-wide findings and caveats: After DPC sensitization, TCRs above 1 in 1000 frequency showed no change.

Specified time point: healthy volunteer bleed at 6 weeks. The study extracted total RNA from unfractionated whole blood. The chain employs TRBV18 and TRBJ1-1, with D tentatively TRBD1 (5 bases). The sequence came from a human donor in good health. Some clones in this sample may be carry-over from other donors' samples. Input material: whole blood. CDR3 bases: TGTGCCAGCTCACCACAACGACGGGGGGACACTGAAGCTTTCTTT. This sequence encodes CASSPQRRGDTEAFF.